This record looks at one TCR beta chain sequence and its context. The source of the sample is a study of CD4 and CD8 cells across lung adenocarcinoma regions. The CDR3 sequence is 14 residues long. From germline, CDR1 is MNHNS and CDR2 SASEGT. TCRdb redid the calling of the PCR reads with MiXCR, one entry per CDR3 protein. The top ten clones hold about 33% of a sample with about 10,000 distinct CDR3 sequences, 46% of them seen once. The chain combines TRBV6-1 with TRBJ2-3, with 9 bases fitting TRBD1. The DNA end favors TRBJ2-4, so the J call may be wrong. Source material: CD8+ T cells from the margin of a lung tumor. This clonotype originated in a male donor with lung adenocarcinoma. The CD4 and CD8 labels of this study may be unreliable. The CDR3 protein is CASRQGAWTDTQYF. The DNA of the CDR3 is TGTGCCAGCAGACAGGGGGCTTGGACAGATACTCAGTACTTC.